This TCR beta chain was identified in a study of blood T cell repertoires in COVID-19. Per the original data handling: Amplification from reference gene primers served as the basis for estimated nucleated cell counts. The method was immunoSEQ multiplex PCR; TCRdb's version includes in-frame clones alone and lacks a portion of them. That table supplies the V and J calls and clone size; D and trimming were determined from the DNA. The top ten clones hold approximately 30% of a sample with around 60,000 clones, 74% of them seen once. This TCR was sampled from a woman over 75 with acute or convalescent COVID-19. The sample taken for sequencing was peripheral blood.

For the CDR3, the DNA is TGCAGCGTTTCGCGCCGGGACAAGTCCTACGAGCAGTACTTC. Translated: CSVSRRDKSYEQYF. The chain is built from TRBV29-1 and TRBJ2-7, with D possibly TRBD1 on 6 matching bases. Germline values: CDR1 SQVTM, CDR2 ANQGSEA. The CDR3 spans 14 residues. V was pared by 5 bases and J by 1 base, with 15 bases between.